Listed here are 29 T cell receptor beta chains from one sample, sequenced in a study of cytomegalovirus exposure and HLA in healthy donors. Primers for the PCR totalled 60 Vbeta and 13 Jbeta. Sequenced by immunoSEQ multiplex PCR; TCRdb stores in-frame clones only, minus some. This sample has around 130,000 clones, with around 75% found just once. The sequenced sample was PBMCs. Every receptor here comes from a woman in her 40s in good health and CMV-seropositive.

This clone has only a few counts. The CDR3 here is CASEAGGTDTQYF. Here the CDR3 DNA reads TGTGCCAGTGAGGCGGGAGGCACAGATACGCAGTATTTT. The chain carries TRBV6-5 and TRBJ2-3, with 7 bases identical to TRBD2. This CDR3 comprises 13 residues. V shed 9 bases, J shed 1 base, and the junction held 4 bases outside the gene matches. Germline assignment: CDR1 MNHEY and CDR2 SVGAGI.

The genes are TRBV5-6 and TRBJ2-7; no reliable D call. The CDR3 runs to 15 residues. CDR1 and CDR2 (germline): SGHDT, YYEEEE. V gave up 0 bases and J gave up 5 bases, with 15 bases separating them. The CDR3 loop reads CASSLAGVESDEQYF. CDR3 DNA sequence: TGTGCCAGCAGCTTGGCCGGTGTGGAGTCCGACGAGCAGTACTTC.

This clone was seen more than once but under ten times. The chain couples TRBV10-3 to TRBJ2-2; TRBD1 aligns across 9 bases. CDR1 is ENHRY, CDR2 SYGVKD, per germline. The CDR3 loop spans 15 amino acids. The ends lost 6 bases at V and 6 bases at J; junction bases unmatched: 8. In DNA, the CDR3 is TGTGCCATCAGAAAAGGACAGGGGAAACCCGGGGAGCTGTTTTTT. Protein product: CAIRKGQGKPGELFF.

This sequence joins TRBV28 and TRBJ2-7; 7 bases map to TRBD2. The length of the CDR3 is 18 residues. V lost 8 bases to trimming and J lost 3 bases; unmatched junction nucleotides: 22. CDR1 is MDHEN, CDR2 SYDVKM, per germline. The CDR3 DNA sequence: TGTGCCAGCTCCCCTATAACCGCGGGGGTGGGGGGATACTACGAGCAGTACTTC. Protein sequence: CASSPITAGVGGYYEQYF.

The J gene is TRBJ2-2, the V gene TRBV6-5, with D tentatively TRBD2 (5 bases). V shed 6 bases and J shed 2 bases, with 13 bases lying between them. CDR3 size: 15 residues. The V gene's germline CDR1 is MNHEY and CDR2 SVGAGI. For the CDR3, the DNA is TGTGCCAGCAGGCATTTAGCGACCAACACCGGGGAGCTGTTTTTT. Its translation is CASRHLATNTGELFF.

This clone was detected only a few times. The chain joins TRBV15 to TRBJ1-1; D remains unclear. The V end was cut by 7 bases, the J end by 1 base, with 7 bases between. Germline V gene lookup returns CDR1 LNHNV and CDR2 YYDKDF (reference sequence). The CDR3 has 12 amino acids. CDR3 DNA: TGTGCCACCACCCCAGGGAACACTGAAGCTTTCTTT. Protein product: CATTPGNTEAFF.

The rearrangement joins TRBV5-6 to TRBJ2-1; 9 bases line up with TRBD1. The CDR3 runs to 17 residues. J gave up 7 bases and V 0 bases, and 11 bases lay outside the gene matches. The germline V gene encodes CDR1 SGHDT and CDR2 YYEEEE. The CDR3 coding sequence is TGTGCCAGCAGCTTGGGATTGCGGGACAGGGTAGGGAATGAGCAGTTCTTC. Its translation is CASSLGLRDRVGNEQFF.

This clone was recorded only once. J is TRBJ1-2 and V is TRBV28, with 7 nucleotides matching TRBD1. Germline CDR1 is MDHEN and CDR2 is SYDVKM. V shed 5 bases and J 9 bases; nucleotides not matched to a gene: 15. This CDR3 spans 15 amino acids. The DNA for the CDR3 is TGTGCCAGCAGTGCGGGGGGGACAGCGGGCATGAGCTACACCTTC. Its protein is CASSAGGTAGMSYTF.

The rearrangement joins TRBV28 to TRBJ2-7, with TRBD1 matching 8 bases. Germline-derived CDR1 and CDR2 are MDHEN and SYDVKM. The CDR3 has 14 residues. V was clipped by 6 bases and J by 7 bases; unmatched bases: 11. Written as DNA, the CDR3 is TGTGCCAGCAGCCAAGACAGGGGTGGTCAAGAGCAGTACTTC. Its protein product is CASSQDRGGQEQYF.

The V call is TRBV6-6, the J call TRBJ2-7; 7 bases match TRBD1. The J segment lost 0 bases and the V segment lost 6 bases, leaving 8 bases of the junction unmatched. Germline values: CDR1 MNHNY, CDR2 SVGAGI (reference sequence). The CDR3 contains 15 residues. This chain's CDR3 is CASSDRDSLSYEQYF. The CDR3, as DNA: TGTGCCAGCAGCGACCGGGACAGCCTCTCCTACGAGCAGTACTTC.

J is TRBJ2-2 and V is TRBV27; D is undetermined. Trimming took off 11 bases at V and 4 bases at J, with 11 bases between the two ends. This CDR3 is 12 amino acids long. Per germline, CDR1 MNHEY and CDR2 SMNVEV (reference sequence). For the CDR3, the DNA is TGTGCCTCCCGGTTGTTCACCGGGGAGCTGTTTTTT. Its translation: CASRLFTGELFF.

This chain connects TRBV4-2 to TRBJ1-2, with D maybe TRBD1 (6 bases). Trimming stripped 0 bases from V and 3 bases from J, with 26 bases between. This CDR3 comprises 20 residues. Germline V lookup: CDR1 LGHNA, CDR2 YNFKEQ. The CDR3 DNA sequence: TGTGCCAGCAGCCAAGATCGGGGGGGTAAACAGGGCGGTTTTGACTATGGCTACACCTTC. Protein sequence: CASSQDRGGKQGGFDYGYTF.

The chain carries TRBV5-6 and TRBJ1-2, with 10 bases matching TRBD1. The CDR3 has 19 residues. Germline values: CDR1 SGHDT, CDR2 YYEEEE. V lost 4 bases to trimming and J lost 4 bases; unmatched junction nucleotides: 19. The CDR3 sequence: CASSTGPGTGDRGGYGYTF. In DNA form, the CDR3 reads TGTGCCAGCAGCACAGGACCTGGGACAGGGGATCGAGGTGGCTATGGCTACACCTTC.

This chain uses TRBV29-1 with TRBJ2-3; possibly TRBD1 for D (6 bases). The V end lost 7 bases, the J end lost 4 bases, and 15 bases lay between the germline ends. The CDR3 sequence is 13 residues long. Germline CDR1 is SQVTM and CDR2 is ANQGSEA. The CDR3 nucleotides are TGCAGCGGTAAGATAACAGGGCCAGATACGCAGTATTTT. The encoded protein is CSGKITGPDTQYF.

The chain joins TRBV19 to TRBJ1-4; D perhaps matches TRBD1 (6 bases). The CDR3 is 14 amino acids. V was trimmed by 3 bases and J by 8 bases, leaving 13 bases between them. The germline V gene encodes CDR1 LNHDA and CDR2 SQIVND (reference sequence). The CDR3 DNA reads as TGTGCCAGTAGTATGGCGGGGGGCCGCGAAAAACTGTTTTTT. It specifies CASSMAGGREKLFF.

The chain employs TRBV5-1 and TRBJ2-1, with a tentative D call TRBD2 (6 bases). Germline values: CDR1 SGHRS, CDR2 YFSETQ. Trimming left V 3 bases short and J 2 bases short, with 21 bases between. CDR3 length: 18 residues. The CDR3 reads CASSSSGTPKKTYNEQFF. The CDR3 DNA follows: TGCGCCAGCAGCTCATCCGGGACTCCTAAAAAGACCTACAATGAGCAGTTCTTC.

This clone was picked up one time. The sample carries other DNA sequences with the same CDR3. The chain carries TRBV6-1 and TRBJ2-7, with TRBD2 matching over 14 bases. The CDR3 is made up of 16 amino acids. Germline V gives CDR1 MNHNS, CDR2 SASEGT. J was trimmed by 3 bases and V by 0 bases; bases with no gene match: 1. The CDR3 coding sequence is TGTGCCAGCAGTGAAGCCGGGACTAGCGGGAGCTACGAGCAGTACTTC. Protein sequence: CASSEAGTSGSYEQYF.

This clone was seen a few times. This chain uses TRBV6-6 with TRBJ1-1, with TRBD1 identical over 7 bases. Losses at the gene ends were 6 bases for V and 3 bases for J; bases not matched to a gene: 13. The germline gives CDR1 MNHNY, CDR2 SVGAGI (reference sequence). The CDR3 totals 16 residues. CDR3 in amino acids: CASRLSTGYVDTEAFF. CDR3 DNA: TGTGCCAGCAGGCTCTCGACAGGGTACGTTGACACTGAAGCTTTCTTT.

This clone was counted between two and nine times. CDR3 bases: TGTGCCTGGAGTTTTGGACAGCCCACAGATACGCAGTATTTT. Amino acids: CAWSFGQPTDTQYF. This chain uses TRBV30 with TRBJ2-3; possible D gene TRBD1, 6 bases. V shed 2 bases and J shed 2 bases, with 11 bases lying between them. CDR3 size: 14 residues. CDR1 and CDR2 (germline): GTSNPN, SVGIG (reference sequence).

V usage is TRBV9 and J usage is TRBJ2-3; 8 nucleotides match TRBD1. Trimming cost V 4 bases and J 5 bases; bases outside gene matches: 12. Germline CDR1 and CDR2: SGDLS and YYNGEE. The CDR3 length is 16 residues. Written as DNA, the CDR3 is TGTGCCAGCAGCCCCGTCGGCAGGGGGCGGGGAGATACGCAGTATTTT. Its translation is CASSPVGRGRGDTQYF.

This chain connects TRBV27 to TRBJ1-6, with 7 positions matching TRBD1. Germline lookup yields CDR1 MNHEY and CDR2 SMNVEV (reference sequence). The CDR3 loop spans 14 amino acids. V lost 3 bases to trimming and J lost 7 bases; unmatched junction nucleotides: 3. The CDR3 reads CASSFPGQNSPLHF. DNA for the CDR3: TGTGCCAGCAGTTTCCCGGGACAGAATTCACCCCTCCACTTT.

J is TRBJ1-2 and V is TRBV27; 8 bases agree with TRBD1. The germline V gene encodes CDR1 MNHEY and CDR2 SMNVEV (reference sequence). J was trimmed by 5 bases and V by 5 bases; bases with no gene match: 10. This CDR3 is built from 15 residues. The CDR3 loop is CASSHTGTGVYGYTF. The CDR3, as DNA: TGTGCCAGCAGTCACACCGGGACAGGAGTTTATGGCTACACCTTC.

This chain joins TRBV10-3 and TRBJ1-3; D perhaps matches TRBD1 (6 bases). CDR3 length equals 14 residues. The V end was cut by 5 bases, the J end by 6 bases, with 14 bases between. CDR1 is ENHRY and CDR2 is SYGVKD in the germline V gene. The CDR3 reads CAISQRGIENTIYF. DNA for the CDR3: TGTGCCATCAGTCAGAGGGGGATTGAAAACACCATATATTTT.

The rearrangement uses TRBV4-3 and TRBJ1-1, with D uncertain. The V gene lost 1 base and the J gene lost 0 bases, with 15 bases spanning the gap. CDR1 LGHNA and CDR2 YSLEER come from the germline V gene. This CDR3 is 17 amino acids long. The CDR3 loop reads CASSQARGGGMNTEAFF. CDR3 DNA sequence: TGCGCCAGCAGCCAAGCCAGAGGAGGAGGAATGAACACTGAAGCTTTCTTT.

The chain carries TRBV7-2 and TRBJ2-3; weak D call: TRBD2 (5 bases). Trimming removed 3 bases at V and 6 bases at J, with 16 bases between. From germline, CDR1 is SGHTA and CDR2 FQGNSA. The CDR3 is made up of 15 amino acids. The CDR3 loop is CASSFGGRLFDTQYF. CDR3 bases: TGTGCCAGCAGCTTCGGCGGGCGACTGTTTGATACGCAGTATTTT.

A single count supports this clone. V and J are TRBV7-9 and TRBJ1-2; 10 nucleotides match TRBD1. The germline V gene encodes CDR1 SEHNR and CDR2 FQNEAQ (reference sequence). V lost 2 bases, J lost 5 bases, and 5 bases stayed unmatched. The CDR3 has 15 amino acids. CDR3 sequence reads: CASSLLRDRGYGYTF. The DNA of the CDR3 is TGTGCCAGCAGCTTACTAAGGGACAGGGGTTATGGCTACACCTTC.

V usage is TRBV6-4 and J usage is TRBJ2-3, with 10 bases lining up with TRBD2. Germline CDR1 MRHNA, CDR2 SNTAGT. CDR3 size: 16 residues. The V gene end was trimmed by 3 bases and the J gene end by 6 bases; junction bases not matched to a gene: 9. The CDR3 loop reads CASSDTLAGDLDTQYF. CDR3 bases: TGTGCCAGCAGTGATACCCTAGCGGGAGATTTGGATACGCAGTATTTT.

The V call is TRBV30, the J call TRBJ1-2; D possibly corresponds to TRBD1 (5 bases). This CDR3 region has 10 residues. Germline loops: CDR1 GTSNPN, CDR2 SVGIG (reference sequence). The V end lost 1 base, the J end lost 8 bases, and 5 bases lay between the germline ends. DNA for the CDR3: TGTGCCTGGAGTGCAGGGGGCTACACCTTC. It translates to CAWSAGGYTF. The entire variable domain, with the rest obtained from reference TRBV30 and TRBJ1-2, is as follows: SQTIHQWPATLVQPVGSPLSLECTVEGTSNPNLYWYRQAAGRGLQLLFYSVGIGQISSEVPQNLSASRPQDRQFILSSKKLLLSDSGFYLCAWSAGGYTFGSGTRLTVV.

CDR3 protein: CASNPVETGVGYTF. In DNA, the CDR3 is TGTGCCAGCAACCCGGTAGAGACAGGGGTCGGCTACACCTTC. The rearrangement links TRBV16 to TRBJ1-2; 8 nucleotides line up with TRBD1. The V gene end was trimmed by 7 bases and the J gene end by 8 bases; junction bases not matched to a gene: 12. The V gene's germline CDR1 is KGHSY and CDR2 FQNENV. The CDR3 sequence is 14 residues long. The full variable domain, completed using reference TRBV16 and TRBJ1-2, is GEEVAQTPKHLVRGEGQKAKLYCAPIKGHSYVFWYQQVLKNEFKFLISFQNENVFDETGMPKERFSAKCLPNSPCSLEIQATKLEDSAVYFCASNPVETGVGYTFGSGTRLTVV.